Below, one TCR beta chain is given with its context. The antigen remains unidentified. Genomic DNA, the template, was used for profiling of the TCR beta VDJ and CDR3. TCRdb used MiXCR to reprocess the reads, holding one entry per CDR3 protein. The sample contains 180,000 or so distinct CDR3 sequences, around 48% of which appear only once. Flow cytometry had shown expanded CD8+CD57+ cells in the patients chosen for sequencing. Therapy had not been given to patients before blood sampling. The sample originates from a study of CD8+CD57+ T cells in acquired aplastic anemia. About the study: Sorting CD4+ and CD8+ cells gave DNA averaging approximately 3 ug.

The germline CDR1 and CDR2 sequences are SGHAT and FQNNGV. With 6 bases clipped from V and 6 bases from J, the junction kept 12 bases outside the gene matches. The CDR3 loop spans 16 amino acids. Study-wide points: Comparison of patients with controls identified around 28 shared CD8+ CDR3 sequences. CD8+ Simpson's diversity showed no significant patient-control difference.

The J gene is TRBJ2-7, the V gene TRBV11-2; 12 bases are shared with TRBD2. The clonotype originates from a human donor with aplastic anemia. Sequences were obtained from sorted CD4+, CD8+, or CD8+CD57+ T cells (not recorded which) from PBMCs. The DNA of the CDR3 is TGTGCCAGCAGAGAGTGGTCTAGCGGGAGGGTCTCCGAGCAGTACTTC. It is translated as CASREWSSGRVSEQYF.